One T cell receptor (beta chain) is described in this entry. As yet, its antigen is unknown. These data belong to a study of regulatory T cells in long-lasting Graves disease. General observations from the study: Persistent disease preferred TRBV28, TRBJ1-2 and TRBJ2-5; new disease, TRBV20-1 and TRBJ2-1. Persistent Graves' patients had lower TCR diversity than newly diagnosed ones.

According to the study, TCR beta libraries were built with iRepertoire HTBI primers and CDR3-region Arm-PCR. TCRdb re-analysed the multiplex PCR reads in MiXCR, keeping a single row per CDR3 protein. The sample comprises some 280,000 distinct CDR3 sequences, approximately 20% of which are singletons, and approximately 53% rests with the top ten. The time point here: persistent/refractory GD, antithyroid drugs over 5 years with positive TRAb. The TCR library was prepared using RNA isolated from PBMCs. Per germline, CDR1 MNHEY and CDR2 SVGEGT. The junction had 6 bases not matched to a gene; V was cut back by 6 bases and J by 3 bases. The CDR3 length is 14 residues.

This chain joins TRBV6-2 or TRBV6-3 and TRBJ2-7; 9 nucleotides match TRBD1. This receptor was identified in a female donor with Graves disease. Sequences were derived from peripheral blood mononuclear cells (PBMCs), sampled when the disease was refractory, from a patient treated with antithyroid drugs. The CDR3: CASRAEGQGYEQYF. CDR3 DNA: TGTGCCAGCAGGGCTGAGGGACAGGGCTACGAGCAGTACTTC.